These 21 T cell receptor beta chains were all obtained from the same sample, sequenced in a study of CD8+CD57+ T cells in acquired aplastic anemia. All sequencing subjects had displayed CD8+CD57+ cell expansion on flow cytometry. TCR beta VDJ and CDR3 profiling used genomic DNA as template. TCRdb used MiXCR to reprocess the reads, holding one entry per CDR3 protein. The sample holds roughly 500,000 distinct CDR3 sequences, 25% to 40% seen once. The material sequenced was sorted CD4+, CD8+, or CD8+CD57+ T cells (not recorded which) from PBMCs. The receptors come from a human donor with aplastic anemia.

There are a few counts of this clonotype. The junction departs from germline at one end; a sequencing error may be responsible. V usage is TRBV7-7 and J usage is TRBJ2-1; 8 bases fit TRBD1. Germline V CDR1 and CDR2: SSHAT, FNYEAQ (reference sequence). The CDR3 runs 14 residues. CDR3 in amino acids: CASSLTGAWNEQFF. The CDR3 DNA is TGTGCTAGCAGCTTGACAGGGGCTTGGAATGAGCAGTTCTTC.

This clonotype showed up just a few times. The chain has TRBV7-6 and TRBJ2-3; weak D call: TRBD1 (5 bases). Per the germline V gene, CDR1 is SGHVS and CDR2 is FNYEAQ. With 4 bases removed from V and 0 bases from J, the gap between germline ends came to 14 bases. The CDR3 loop spans 16 amino acids. The CDR3 DNA reads as TGTGCCAGCAGCTACCGACAGATACCTAGCACAGATACGCAGTATTTT. It translates to CASSYRQIPSTDTQYF. Based on the CDR3 plus reference TRBV7-6 and TRBJ2-3, the full variable domain is GAGVSQSPRYKVTKRGQDVALRCDPISGHVSLYWYRQALGQGPEFLTYFNYEAQQDKSGLPNDRFSAERPEGSISTLTIQRTEQRDSAMYRCASSYRQIPSTDTQYFGPGTRLTVL.

This clonotype was observed a few times. V gene TRBV7-9 combines with J gene TRBJ1-4, with no clear D. V lost 5 bases and J lost 8, with 9 bases in between. Germline lookup yields CDR1 SEHNR and CDR2 FQNEAQ (reference sequence). The length of the CDR3 is 12 residues. The DNA of the CDR3 is TGTGCCAGCAGCCCCGTCGGGGAAAAACTGTTTTTT. It encodes CASSPVGEKLFF.

This clonotype turned up a few times. The chain uses TRBV10-3 and TRBJ2-3; possible D gene TRBD2, 5 bases. The CDR3 contains 14 residues. Trimming left V 5 bases short and J 2 bases short, with 11 bases between. Germline CDR1 and CDR2: ENHRY and SYGVKD. This chain's CDR3 is CAISRESLTDTQYF. The CDR3 DNA sequence: TGTGCCATCAGTAGGGAGTCCCTCACAGATACGCAGTATTTT.

This clonotype was seen a few times. The V gene is TRBV7-2, the J gene TRBJ1-3; D gene unclear. The CDR3 sequence is 15 residues long. Trimming took off 2 bases at V and 1 base at J, with 9 bases between the two ends. Per the germline V gene, CDR1 is SGHTA and CDR2 is FQGNSA. CDR3 region: CASSLRSASGNTIYF. CDR3 sequence (DNA): TGTGCCAGCAGCTTAAGGTCAGCGTCTGGAAACACCATATATTTT.

The chain links TRBV12-3 or TRBV12-4 to TRBJ2-1; D is unclear. Trimming shortened V by 2 bases and J by 7 bases, and 18 bases separated the two germline ends. The CDR3 runs 16 residues. This CDR3 reads CASSLMVVGHLNEQFF. The CDR3 nucleotides are TGTGCCAGCAGTTTAATGGTTGTGGGCCATTTGAATGAGCAGTTCTTC.

This clonotype was seen many times. The V gene is TRBV2, the J gene TRBJ2-3; the D is unclear. Deletions cut 7 bases from V and 0 bases from J, with 11 bases between. Germline CDR1 and CDR2: SNHLY and FYNNEI. The CDR3 extends over 14 amino acids. DNA for the CDR3: TGTGCCAGCACTCCCCTCCATAGCACAGATACGCAGTATTTT. Its translation: CASTPLHSTDTQYF.

This clonotype was seen a handful of times. V is TRBV6-4 and J is TRBJ1-1; D might be TRBD1 (5 bases). CDR1 is MRHNA and CDR2 is SNTAGT in the germline V gene. Between the trimmed V and J ends, which lost 9 bases and 3 bases, there was a span of 5 bases. The CDR3 loop spans 10 amino acids. The CDR3 DNA reads TGTGCCAGAGGGGACACTGAAGCTTTCTTT. It is translated as CARGDTEAFF.

This clonotype was observed many times. The chain links TRBV29-1 to TRBJ1-2; 7 bases agree with TRBD1. This CDR3 has 11 residues. CDR1 and CDR2 from the germline V gene are SQVTM and ANQGSEA. The V segment lost 4 bases and the J segment 6 bases; nucleotides outside the gene matches: 2. The CDR3 loop reads CSVGGTDGYTF. CDR3 in DNA: TGCAGCGTTGGGGGGACAGATGGCTACACCTTC.

Comments on this clonotype: A much larger clone is a single base away; this may be a read error. CDR3 nucleotides: TGTGCCAGCAGCGCAGGGTCTAGCGTAGACTACGAGCAGTACTTC. This sequence encodes CASSAGSSVDYEQYF. The chain employs TRBV7-8 and TRBJ2-7; D is possibly TRBD2 (6 bases). The ends were cut back, 5 bases at V and 3 bases at J, with 17 bases in the middle. The CDR3 covers 15 residues. Germline assignment: CDR1 SGHVS and CDR2 FQNEAQ.

The V call is TRBV14, the J call TRBJ2-7, with D possibly matching TRBD1 (6 bases). Germline V gives CDR1 SGHDN, CDR2 FVKESK. The CDR3 has 15 amino acids. The germline V and J ends were trimmed by 4 bases and 3 bases, with 16 bases remaining between them. CDR3 in DNA: TGTGCCAGCAGCCGGGGAAGACAGGCTAACTACGAGCAGTACTTC. This sequence encodes CASSRGRQANYEQYF.

This clonotype has just a few counts. The gene calls are TRBV4-1 and TRBJ2-2, with TRBD2 matching 9 bases. From germline, CDR1 is MGHRA and CDR2 YSYEKL. V lost 4 bases and J lost 1; bases outside the gene matches: 7. This CDR3 contains 17 residues. In DNA form, the CDR3 reads TGCGCCAGCAGCCCGTCCCGAGCGGGGGGGAACACCGGGGAGCTGTTTTTT. It encodes CASSPSRAGGNTGELFF.

This rearrangement joins TRBV10-3 to TRBJ2-7, with 7 bases that match TRBD2. With 2 bases clipped from V and 3 bases from J, the junction kept 7 bases outside the gene matches. There are 15 residues in the CDR3. The V gene's germline CDR1 is ENHRY and CDR2 SYGVKD. The CDR3 protein is CAISETGTMSYEQYF. The CDR3 DNA reads as TGTGCCATCAGTGAGACCGGGACTATGAGCTACGAGCAGTACTTC.

Many counts were recorded for this clonotype. V usage is TRBV6-5 and J usage is TRBJ1-6; 7 bases are shared with TRBD1. The CDR3 sequence is 16 residues long. Germline assignment: CDR1 MNHEY and CDR2 SVGAGI. Losses at the gene ends were 2 bases for V and 8 bases for J; bases not matched to a gene: 9. CDR3 in DNA: TGTGCCAGCAGTTACCCTGCCGGGACAGATGATTCACCCCTCCACTTT. Its protein is CASSYPAGTDDSPLHF.

This clonotype was counted between two and nine times. V usage is TRBV20-1 and J usage is TRBJ2-1, with 7 bases fitting TRBD2. Germline-derived CDR1 and CDR2 are DFQATT and SNEGSKA (reference sequence). The CDR3 consists of 15 residues. V shed 3 bases, J shed 4 bases, and the junction held 9 bases outside the gene matches. CDR3 DNA: TGCAGTGCTAGCGCGGCTAGCGGTTTTTACAATGAGCAGTTCTTC. It codes for CSASAASGFYNEQFF.

This clonotype was counted only a few times. The chain uses TRBV2 and TRBJ2-7, with 9 bases identical to TRBD1. J was trimmed by 5 bases and V by 4 bases; bases with no gene match: 9. CDR3 size: 15 residues. Germline CDR1 and CDR2: SNHLY and FYNNEI. The CDR3 loop reads CASSAVGTGFHEQYF. CDR3 DNA sequence: TGTGCCAGCAGTGCCGTTGGGACAGGGTTCCACGAGCAGTACTTC.

This clonotype came up a few times. The CDR3 DNA sequence: TGTGCCAGCAGCTTGGGACTGTCAAATAGCAATCAGCCCCAGCATTTT. Protein: CASSLGLSNSNQPQHF. This sequence joins TRBV5-5 and TRBJ1-5; no clear D gene. Trimming shortened V by 0 bases and J by 0 bases, and 10 bases separated the two germline ends. The CDR3 is 16 amino acids. Germline V gene sequence: CDR1 SGHKS, CDR2 YYEKEE (reference sequence).

The sample holds many counts of this clonotype. This rearrangement joins TRBV20-1 to TRBJ1-5; 7 bases match TRBD1. The trim removed 6 bases at V and 2 bases at J, leaving 7 bases unmatched. Germline loops: CDR1 DFQATT, CDR2 SNEGSKA (reference sequence). The CDR3 is made up of 14 amino acids. The DNA of the CDR3 is TGCAGTGCCCTCGACAGGGCGGGCAATCAGCCCCAGCATTTT. It codes for CSALDRAGNQPQHF.

This clonotype has more than one count but fewer than ten. This chain links TRBV7-9 with TRBJ2-2; D assignment may be TRBD1 or TRBD2 (6 bases each). The CDR3 sequence is 14 residues long. The V and J ends lost 5 bases and 6 bases respectively, with 13 bases between them. CDR1 is SEHNR, CDR2 FQNEAQ, per germline (reference sequence). CDR3 sequence reads: CASSRTGASGELFF. CDR3 in DNA: TGTGCCAGCAGCCGGACGGGGGCGTCCGGGGAGCTGTTTTTT.

A few counts support this clonotype. V and J are TRBV7-9 and TRBJ2-7; 8 positions agree with TRBD2. The V gene end was trimmed by 5 bases and the J gene end by 5 bases; junction bases not matched to a gene: 8. CDR3 length: 14 residues. Germline assignment: CDR1 SEHNR and CDR2 FQNEAQ (reference sequence). The CDR3 region has the DNA TGTGCCAGCAGCCAAGGACGGGAGGGGGACGAGCAGTACTTC. Its translation: CASSQGREGDEQYF.

This clonotype was detected many times. The CDR3 DNA reads TGTGCCAGTAGTATAGTTCAGGGTGGCAATCAGCCCCAGCATTTT. This codes for CASSIVQGGNQPQHF. V gene TRBV19 combines with J gene TRBJ1-5; TRBD1 might be the D (5 bases). The germline V gene encodes CDR1 LNHDA and CDR2 SQIVND (reference sequence). This CDR3 contains 15 residues. The V and J ends lost 1 base and 2 bases respectively, with 9 bases between them.